Sequencing of this T cell receptor beta chain was carried out in a study of blood T cell repertoires in COVID-19. Overall study: Italy, Spain and the United States were the sources of the convalescent and acute COVID-19 samples. The analysed material was cDNA or gDNA that came from T cells, B-cell-depleted T cells, or PBMCs.

The CDR3 sequence is 21 residues long. In the authors' methods: From reference gene primer amplification, estimates of nucleated cell counts were derived. Sequencing used immunoSEQ multiplex PCR; TCRdb keeps in-frame clones, though not all of them. D and trimming come from the DNA, and the V and J calls and clone size come from that table. The data contain more than 200,000 clones, around four fifths of them singletons. V gene TRBV21-1 combines with J gene TRBJ2-7; TRBD2, the D gene given by the table, was not confirmed from the DNA. TRBV21-1 is designated a pseudogene. Source material: peripheral blood. The receptor comes from a man aged 55 to 69 with acute or convalescent COVID-19. The CDR3 region is CASSKVPRLTSGRISSYEQYF. CDR3 bases: TGTGCCAGCAGCAAAGTCCCTCGCCTTACTAGCGGGAGAATAAGCTCCTACGAGCAGTACTTC.